This TCR beta chain appears in the sequencing data of a study of response to subunit inactivated influenza vaccine. Study-level findings and limits: After each seasonal influenza vaccination, few new T cells are recruited, the authors suggested.

In germline, CDR1 is MNHNS, CDR2 SASEGT. The CDR3 runs 15 residues. With 4 bases removed from V and 5 bases from J, the gap between germline ends came to 12 bases. As concerns this clonotype: The target antigen is unknown.

TCRdb called the RT-PCR reads again in MiXCR, with one record for every CDR3 protein. The sample records roughly 790,000 distinct CDR3 sequences, over 20% being singletons. The sample consisted of PBMCs from blood, taken around 5 days after vaccination. The sequence was collected from a man aged 50 to 60 who received an inactivated influenza vaccine. The J gene is TRBJ1-6, the V gene TRBV6-1, with D hard to call. CDR3 sequence reads: CASSGGSFNNSPLHF. CDR3 sequence (DNA): TGTGCCAGCAGTGGCGGCAGCTTCAATAATTCACCCCTCCACTTT.